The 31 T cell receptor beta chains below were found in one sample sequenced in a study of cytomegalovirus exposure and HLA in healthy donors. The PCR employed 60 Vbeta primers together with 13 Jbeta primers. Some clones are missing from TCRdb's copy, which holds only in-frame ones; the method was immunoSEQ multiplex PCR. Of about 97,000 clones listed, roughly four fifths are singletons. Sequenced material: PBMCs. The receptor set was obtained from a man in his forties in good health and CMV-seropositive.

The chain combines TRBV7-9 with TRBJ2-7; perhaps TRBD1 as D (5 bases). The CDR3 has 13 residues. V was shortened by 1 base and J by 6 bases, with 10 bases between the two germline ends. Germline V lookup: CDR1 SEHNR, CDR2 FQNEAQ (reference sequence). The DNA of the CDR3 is TGTGCCAGCAGCTTAGAAGGCCAGGGCGAGCAGTACTTC. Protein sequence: CASSLEGQGEQYF.

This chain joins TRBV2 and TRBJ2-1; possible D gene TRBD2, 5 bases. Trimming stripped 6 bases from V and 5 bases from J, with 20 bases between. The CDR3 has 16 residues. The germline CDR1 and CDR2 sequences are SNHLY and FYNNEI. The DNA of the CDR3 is TGTGCCAGCAGCTCTTCTTCTCGGGCGGGCAACAATGAGCAGTTCTTC. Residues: CASSSSSRAGNNEQFF.

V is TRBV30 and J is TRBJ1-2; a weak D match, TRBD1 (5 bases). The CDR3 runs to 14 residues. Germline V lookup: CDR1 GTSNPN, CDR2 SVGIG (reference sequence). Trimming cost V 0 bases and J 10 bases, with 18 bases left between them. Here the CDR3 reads CAWSVSPTAPDYTF. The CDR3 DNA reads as TGTGCCTGGAGTGTAAGTCCGACAGCCCCTGACTACACCTTC.

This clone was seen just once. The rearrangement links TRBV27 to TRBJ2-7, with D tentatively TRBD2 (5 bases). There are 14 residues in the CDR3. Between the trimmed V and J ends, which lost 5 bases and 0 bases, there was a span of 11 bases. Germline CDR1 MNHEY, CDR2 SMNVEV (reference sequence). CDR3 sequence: CASSIVRDSYEQYF. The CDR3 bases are TGTGCCAGCAGTATCGTTCGGGACTCCTACGAGCAGTACTTC.

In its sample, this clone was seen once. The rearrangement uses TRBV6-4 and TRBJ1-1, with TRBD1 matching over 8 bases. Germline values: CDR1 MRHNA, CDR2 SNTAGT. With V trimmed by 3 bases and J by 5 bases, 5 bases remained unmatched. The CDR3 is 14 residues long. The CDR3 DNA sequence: TGTGCCAGCAGTGATACGGACAGGGCTACTGAAGCTTTCTTT. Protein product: CASSDTDRATEAFF.

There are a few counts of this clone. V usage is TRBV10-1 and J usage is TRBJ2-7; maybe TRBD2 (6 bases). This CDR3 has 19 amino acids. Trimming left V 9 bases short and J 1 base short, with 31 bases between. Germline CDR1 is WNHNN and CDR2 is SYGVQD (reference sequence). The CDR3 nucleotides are TGCGCCAGATATCCGAGAGGGTGGGATCGGGGGAAGGAGTCCTACGAGCAGTACTTC. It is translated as CARYPRGWDRGKESYEQYF.

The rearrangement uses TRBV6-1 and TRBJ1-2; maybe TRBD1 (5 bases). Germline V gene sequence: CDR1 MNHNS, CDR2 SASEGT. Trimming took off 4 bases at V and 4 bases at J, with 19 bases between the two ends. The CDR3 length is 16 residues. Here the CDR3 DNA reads TGTGCCAGCAGTGCTTCGGACACGAACATTTTCTATGGCTACACCTTC. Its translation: CASSASDTNIFYGYTF.

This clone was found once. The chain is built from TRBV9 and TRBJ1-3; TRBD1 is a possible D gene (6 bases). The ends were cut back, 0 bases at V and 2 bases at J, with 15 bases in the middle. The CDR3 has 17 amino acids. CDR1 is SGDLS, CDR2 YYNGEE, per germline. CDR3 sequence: CASSVAVQGWAGNTIYF. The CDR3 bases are TGTGCCAGCAGCGTAGCTGTACAGGGCTGGGCTGGAAACACCATATATTTT.

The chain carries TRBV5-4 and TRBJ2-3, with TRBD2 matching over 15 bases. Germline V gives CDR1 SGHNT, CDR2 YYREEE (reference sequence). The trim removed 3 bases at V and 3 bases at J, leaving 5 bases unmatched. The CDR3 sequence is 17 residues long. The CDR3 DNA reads TGTGCCAGCAGCTCAGCCGGGACTAGCGGGAGGACAGATACGCAGTATTTT. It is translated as CASSSAGTSGRTDTQYF.

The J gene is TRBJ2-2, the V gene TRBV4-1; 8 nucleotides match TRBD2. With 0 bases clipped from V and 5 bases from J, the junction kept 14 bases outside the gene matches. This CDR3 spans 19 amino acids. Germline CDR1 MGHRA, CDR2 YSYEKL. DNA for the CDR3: TGCGCCAGCAGCCAAGATTCCCTAGGGGCGGGGGGAGGTACCGGGGAGCTGTTTTTT. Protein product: CASSQDSLGAGGGTGELFF.

The CDR3 here is CASSVGSGGPSSVEQYF. The DNA of the CDR3 is TGTGCCAGCAGCGTAGGTAGCGGGGGCCCCAGCAGTGTCGAGCAGTACTTC. The chain links TRBV9 to TRBJ2-5; 9 bases align to TRBD2. The J call may be faulty, since TRBJ2-7 better matches the DNA end. Germline CDR1 SGDLS, CDR2 YYNGEE. CDR3 size: 17 residues.

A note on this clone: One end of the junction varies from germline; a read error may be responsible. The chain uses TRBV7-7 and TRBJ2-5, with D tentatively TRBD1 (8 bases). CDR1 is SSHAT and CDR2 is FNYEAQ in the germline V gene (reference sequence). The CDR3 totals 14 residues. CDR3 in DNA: TGTGCTAGCAGCACAGGGGGTAGCGGGGAGACCCAGTACTTC. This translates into CASSTGGSGETQYF.

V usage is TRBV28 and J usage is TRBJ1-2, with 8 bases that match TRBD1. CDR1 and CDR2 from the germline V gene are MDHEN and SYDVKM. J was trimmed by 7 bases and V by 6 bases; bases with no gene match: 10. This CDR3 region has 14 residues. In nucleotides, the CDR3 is TGTGCCAGCAGCCCAGGACAGGGAGGAGGTGGCTACACCTTC. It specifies CASSPGQGGGGYTF.

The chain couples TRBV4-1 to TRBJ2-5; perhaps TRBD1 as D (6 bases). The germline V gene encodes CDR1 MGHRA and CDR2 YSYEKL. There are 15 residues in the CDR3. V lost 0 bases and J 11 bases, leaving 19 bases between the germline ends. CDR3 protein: CASSQEGTGFREQYF. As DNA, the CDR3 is TGCGCCAGCAGCCAAGAAGGAACAGGGTTTAGGGAGCAGTACTTC.

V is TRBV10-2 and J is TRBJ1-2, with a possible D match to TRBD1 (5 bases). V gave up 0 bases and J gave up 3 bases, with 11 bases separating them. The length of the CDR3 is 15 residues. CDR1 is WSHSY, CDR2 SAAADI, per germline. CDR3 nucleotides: TGCGCCAGCAGTGAGTCGCGGGGCGCCGACTATGGCTACACCTTC. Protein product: CASSESRGADYGYTF.

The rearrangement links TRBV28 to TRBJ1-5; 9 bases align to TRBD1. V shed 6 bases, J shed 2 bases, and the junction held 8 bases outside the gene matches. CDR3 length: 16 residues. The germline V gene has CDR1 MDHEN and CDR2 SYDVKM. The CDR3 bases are TGTGCCAGCAGGTGGAGCGGGACAGGGCGCAATCAGCCCCAGCATTTT. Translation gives CASRWSGTGRNQPQHF.

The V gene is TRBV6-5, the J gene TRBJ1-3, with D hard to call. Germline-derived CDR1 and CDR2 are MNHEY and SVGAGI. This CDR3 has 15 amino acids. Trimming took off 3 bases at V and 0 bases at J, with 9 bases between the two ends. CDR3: CASSYRQASGNTIYF. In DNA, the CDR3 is TGTGCCAGCAGTTATCGTCAGGCCTCTGGAAACACCATATATTTT.

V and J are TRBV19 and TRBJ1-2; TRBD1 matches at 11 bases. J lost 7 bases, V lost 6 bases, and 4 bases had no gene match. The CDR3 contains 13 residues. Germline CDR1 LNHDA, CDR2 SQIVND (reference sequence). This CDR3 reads CASSRDRGSGYTF. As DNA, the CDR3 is TGTGCCAGTAGCAGGGACAGGGGGTCTGGCTACACCTTC.

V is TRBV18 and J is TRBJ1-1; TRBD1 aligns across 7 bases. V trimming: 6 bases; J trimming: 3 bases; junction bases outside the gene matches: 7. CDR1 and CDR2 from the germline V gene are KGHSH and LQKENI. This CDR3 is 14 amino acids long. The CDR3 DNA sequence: TGTGCCAGCTCCCGCGGGACAGCCGACACTGAAGCTTTCTTT. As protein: CASSRGTADTEAFF.

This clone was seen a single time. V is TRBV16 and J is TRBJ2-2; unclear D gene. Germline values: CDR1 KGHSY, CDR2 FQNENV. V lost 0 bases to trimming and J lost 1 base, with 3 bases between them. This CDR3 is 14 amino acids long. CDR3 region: CASSQSQNTGELFF. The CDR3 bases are TGTGCCAGCAGCCAATCCCAGAACACCGGGGAGCTGTTTTTT.

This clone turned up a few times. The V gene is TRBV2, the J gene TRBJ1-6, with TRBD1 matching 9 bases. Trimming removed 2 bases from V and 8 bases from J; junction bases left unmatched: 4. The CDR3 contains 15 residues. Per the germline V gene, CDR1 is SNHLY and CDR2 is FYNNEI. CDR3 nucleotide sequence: TGTGCCAGCAGTGAAACAGGACAGGGGTATTCACCCCTCCACTTT. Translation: CASSETGQGYSPLHF. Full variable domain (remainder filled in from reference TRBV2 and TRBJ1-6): EPEVTQTPSHQVTQMGQEVILRCVPISNHLYFYWYRQILGQKVEFLVSFYNNEISEKSEIFDDQFSVERPDGSNFTLKIRSTKLEDSAMYFCASSETGQGYSPLHFGNGTRLTVT.

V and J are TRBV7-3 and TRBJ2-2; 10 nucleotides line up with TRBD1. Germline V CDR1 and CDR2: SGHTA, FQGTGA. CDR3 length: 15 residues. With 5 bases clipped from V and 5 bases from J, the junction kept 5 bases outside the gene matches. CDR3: CASSTGQGDTGELFF. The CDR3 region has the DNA TGTGCCAGCAGCACCGGACAGGGGGATACCGGGGAGCTGTTTTTT.

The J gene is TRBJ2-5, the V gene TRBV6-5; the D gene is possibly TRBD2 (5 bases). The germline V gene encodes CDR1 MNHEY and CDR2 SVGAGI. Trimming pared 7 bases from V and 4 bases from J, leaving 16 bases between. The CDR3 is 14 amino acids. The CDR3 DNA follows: TGTGCCAGCAAGGGAGCGGTTCCCGGAGAGACCCAGTACTTC. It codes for CASKGAVPGETQYF.

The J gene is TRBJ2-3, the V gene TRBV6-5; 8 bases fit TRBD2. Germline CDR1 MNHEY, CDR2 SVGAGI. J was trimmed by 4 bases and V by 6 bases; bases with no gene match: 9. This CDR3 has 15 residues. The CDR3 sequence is CASSKSQAGADTQYF. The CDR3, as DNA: TGTGCCAGCAGCAAATCCCAAGCGGGAGCAGATACGCAGTATTTT.

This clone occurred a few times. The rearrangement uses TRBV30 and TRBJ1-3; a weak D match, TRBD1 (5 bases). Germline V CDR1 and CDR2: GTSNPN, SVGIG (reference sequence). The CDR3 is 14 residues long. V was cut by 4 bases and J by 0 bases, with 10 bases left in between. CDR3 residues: CAWTQGNSGNTIYF. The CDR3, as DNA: TGTGCCTGGACTCAGGGTAACTCTGGAAACACCATATATTTT.

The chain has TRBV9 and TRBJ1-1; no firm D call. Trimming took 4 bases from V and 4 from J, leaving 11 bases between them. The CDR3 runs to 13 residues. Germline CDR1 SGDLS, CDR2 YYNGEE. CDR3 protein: CASSPVVSTEAFF. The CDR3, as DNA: TGTGCCAGCAGCCCGGTGGTTAGCACTGAAGCTTTCTTT. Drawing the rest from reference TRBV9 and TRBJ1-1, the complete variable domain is DSGVTQTPKHLITATGQRVTLRCSPRSGDLSVYWYQQSLDQGLQFLIQYYNGEERAKGNILERFSAQQFPDLHSELNLSSLELGDSALYFCASSPVVSTEAFFGQGTRLTVV.

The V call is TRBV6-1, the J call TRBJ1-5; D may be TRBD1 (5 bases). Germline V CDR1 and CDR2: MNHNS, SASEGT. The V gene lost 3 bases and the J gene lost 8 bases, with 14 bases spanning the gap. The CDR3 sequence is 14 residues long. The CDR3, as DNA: TGTGCCAGCAGTGACATACAGGTTGTGGAGCCCCAGCATTTT. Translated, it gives CASSDIQVVEPQHF.

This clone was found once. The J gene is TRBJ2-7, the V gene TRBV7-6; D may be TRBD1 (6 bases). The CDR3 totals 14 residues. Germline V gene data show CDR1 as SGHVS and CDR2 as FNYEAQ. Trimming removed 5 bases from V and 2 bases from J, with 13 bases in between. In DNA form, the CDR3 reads TGTGCCAGCAGCCCGTTGACAGGTGCCTACGAGCAGTACTTC. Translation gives CASSPLTGAYEQYF. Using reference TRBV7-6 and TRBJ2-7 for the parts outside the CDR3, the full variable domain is GAGVSQSPRYKVTKRGQDVALRCDPISGHVSLYWYRQALGQGPEFLTYFNYEAQQDKSGLPNDRFSAERPEGSISTLTIQRTEQRDSAMYRCASSPLTGAYEQYFGPGTRLTVT.

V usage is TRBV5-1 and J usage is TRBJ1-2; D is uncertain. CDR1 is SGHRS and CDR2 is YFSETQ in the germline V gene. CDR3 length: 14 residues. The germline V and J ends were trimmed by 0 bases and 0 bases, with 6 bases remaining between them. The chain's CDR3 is CASSLAGANYGYTF. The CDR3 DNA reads TGCGCCAGCAGCTTGGCCGGTGCTAACTATGGCTACACCTTC.

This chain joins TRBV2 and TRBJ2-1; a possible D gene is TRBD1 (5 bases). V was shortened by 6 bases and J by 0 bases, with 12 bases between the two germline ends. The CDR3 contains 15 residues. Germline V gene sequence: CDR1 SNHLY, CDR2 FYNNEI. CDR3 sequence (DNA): TGTGCCAGCAGGAAGGGTGACAGCTCCTACAATGAGCAGTTCTTC. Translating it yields CASRKGDSSYNEQFF. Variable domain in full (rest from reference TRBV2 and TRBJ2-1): EPEVTQTPSHQVTQMGQEVILRCVPISNHLYFYWYRQILGQKVEFLVSFYNNEISEKSEIFDDQFSVERPDGSNFTLKIRSTKLEDSAMYFCASRKGDSSYNEQFFGPGTRLTVL.

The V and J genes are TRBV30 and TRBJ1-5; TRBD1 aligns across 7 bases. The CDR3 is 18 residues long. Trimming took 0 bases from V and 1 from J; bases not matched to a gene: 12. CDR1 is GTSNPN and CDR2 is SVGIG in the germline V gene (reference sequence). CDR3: CAWSVQKGGLMSNQPQHF. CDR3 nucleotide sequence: TGTGCCTGGAGTGTACAAAAAGGGGGCCTTATGAGCAATCAGCCCCAGCATTTT.